This T cell receptor (beta chain) comes out of a study of brain T cells in children with intractable seizures. General observations from the study: Absence of clones before surgery may stem from lower sequencing depth.

About this clone itself: Its antigen remains unknown.

The data were produced by immunoSEQ multiplex PCR, yet TCRdb's version contains in-frame clones alone and is incomplete. The sample contains about 40,000 clones, 80% to 95% of which appear only once. The sequenced sample was peripheral blood, obtained at surgery. The receptor was derived from a girl aged 2-9 years with tuberous sclerosis and intractable seizures.

In DNA, the CDR3 is TGTGCCAGCTATTTGGAGGGCTCCTATAATTCACCCCTCCACTTT. This gives the protein CASYLEGSYNSPLHF. This chain uses TRBV5-7 with TRBJ1-6; D not resolved. TRBV5-7 is an ORF, and what it does is uncertain. Trimming removed 7 bases at V and 0 bases at J, with 11 bases between. The CDR3 totals 15 residues.